This TCR beta chain is drawn from a study of T cell responses to AZD1222 COVID-19 vaccine. Study findings and constraints: Females outnumbered males among donors, who were mostly white British; clonal diversity was possibly underestimated. The study found vaccine-associated CD4 TCRs spanning spike, dominant at 160-218 and 743-854. Variant regions that are unmutated are reportedly the target of nearly half of spike-specific TCRs.

TCRdb keeps only in-frame clones here, not all; method: immunoSEQ multiplex PCR. The sample has about 180,000 clones, 90% to 95% seen once. Trimming took 0 bases from V and 10 from J; bases not matched to a gene: 7. Germline lookup yields CDR1 GTSNPN and CDR2 SVGIG (reference sequence). CDR3 length: 14 amino acids. The table lists this clone with a count of one. The antigen is undetermined. The chain combines TRBV30 with TRBJ1-5; 9 positions match TRBD1. The material was peripheral blood, obtained 28 days after the second dose of the MenACWY control vaccine. The receptor was derived from an adult who received the MenACWY meningococcal vaccine as a control. CDR3 nucleotide sequence: TGTGCCTGGAGTGTAGGACAGGGGTTGAAACCCCAGCATTTT. Protein sequence: CAWSVGQGLKPQHF.